The subject of this entry is one T cell receptor (beta chain). These data originate in a study of T cell responses to AZD1222 COVID-19 vaccine. Only in-frame clones appear in the TCRdb table, and some are missing; sequencing was by immunoSEQ multiplex PCR. The sample includes roughly 120,000 clones, about 82% seen only once; the top ten take 17%. The sequence came from an adult who received the AZD1222 COVID-19 vaccine. The sample consisted of peripheral blood, taken 28 days after the second AZD1222 dose.

CDR3 DNA: TGCGCCAGCAGCCTCGAGAGGGGGACAGCACTGAACACTGAAGCTTTCTTT. Protein: CASSLERGTALNTEAFF. The chain employs TRBV5-1 and TRBJ1-1; 7 bases line up with TRBD1. CDR1 is SGHRS and CDR2 is YFSETQ in the germline V gene. With V trimmed by 4 bases and J by 0 bases, 12 bases remained unmatched. The length of the CDR3 is 17 residues.